Below, one T cell receptor (beta chain) is given with its context. This sample is drawn from a study of blood T cell repertoires in COVID-19. Clones were sequenced by immunoSEQ multiplex PCR, and TCRdb holds only the in-frame ones, with some missing. In the table there are approximately 45,000 clones, about 90% of which are singletons. V was cut by 6 bases and J by 5 bases, with 17 bases left in between. The germline CDR1 and CDR2 sequences are SGHRS and YFSETQ. The CDR3 has 14 residues. Sequenced sample: peripheral blood. The rearrangement joins TRBV5-1 to TRBJ2-5; tentatively, D is TRBD1 (6 bases). The receptor comes from a human donor in a cohort sampled during active COVID-19. The CDR3 spells CASTRDTPWETQYF. CDR3 in DNA: TGCGCCAGCACACGGGACACTCCTTGGGAGACCCAGTACTTC.